What follows is one T cell receptor (beta chain) and its context. This sample is part of a study of T cells expressing NK-cell markers. Study information: According to the study, TCR beta repertoires originated from sorted CD3+CD56+NKG2C+, CD3+CD56+NKG2C- and CD3+CD56-NKG2C+ T cells. There were seven HCMV-seropositive donors and one seronegative donor among the eight sequenced.

Per the germline V gene, CDR1 is MNHEY and CDR2 is SVGAGI. The CDR3 runs to 14 residues. TCR beta cDNA was made by 5'RACE template switching with UMIs. TCRdb reanalyzed the 5' RACE reads and collapses them to one entry per CDR3 protein, without DNA. Here the sample table reports 130,000 to 150,000 distinct CDR3 sequences. The TCR originated in a man aged 18 to 30 in good health. Material for sequencing was blood T cells: a sorted CD56 or NKG2C T cell subset, CD4+ or CD8+ T cells, or bulk PBMC T cells (not recorded which). The chain couples TRBV6-5 to TRBJ2-5. CDR3 in amino acids: CASSYSSGQETQYF.